This T cell receptor (beta chain) stems from a study of technical replicates of blood from a few donors. Generated by immunoSEQ multiplex PCR, the TCRdb table keeps only in-frame clones and is missing some. The data contain roughly 48,000 clones, 80% to 95% of them singletons. The length of the CDR3 is 12 residues. The V gene lost 4 bases and the J gene lost 3 bases, with 8 bases spanning the gap. Germline loops: CDR1 SGDLS, CDR2 YYNGEE. The sequence came from a human donor in good health. Some clones in this sample may be carry-over from other donors' samples. The specimen was PBMCs. The chain recombines TRBV9 with TRBJ2-7; D uncertain. The CDR3 coding sequence is TGTGCCAGCAGCCCCCCTCTCTACGAGCAGTACTTC. It yields the protein CASSPPLYEQYF.